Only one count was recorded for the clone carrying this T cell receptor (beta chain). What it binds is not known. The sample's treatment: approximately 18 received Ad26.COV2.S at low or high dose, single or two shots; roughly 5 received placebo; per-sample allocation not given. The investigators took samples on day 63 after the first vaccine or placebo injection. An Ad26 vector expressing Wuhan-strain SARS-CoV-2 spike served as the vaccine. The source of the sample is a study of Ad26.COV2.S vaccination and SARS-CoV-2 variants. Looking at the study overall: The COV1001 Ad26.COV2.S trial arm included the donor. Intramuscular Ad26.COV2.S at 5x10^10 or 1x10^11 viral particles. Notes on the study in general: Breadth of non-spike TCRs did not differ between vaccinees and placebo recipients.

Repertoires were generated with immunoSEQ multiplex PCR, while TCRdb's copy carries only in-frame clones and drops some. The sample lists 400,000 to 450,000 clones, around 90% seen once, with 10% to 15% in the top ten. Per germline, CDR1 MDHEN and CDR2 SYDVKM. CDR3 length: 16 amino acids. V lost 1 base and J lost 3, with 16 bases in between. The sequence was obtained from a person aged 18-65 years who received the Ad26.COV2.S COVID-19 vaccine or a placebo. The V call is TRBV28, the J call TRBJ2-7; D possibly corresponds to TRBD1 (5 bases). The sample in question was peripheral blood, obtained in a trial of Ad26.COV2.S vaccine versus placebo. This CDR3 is CASSLSPTAGFYEQYF. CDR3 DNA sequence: TGTGCCAGCAGTTTATCCCCGACAGCCGGCTTCTACGAGCAGTACTTC. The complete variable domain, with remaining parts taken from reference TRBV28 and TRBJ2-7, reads DVKVTQSSRYLVKRTGEKVFLECVQDMDHENMFWYRQDPGLGLRLIYFSYDVKMKEKGDIPEGYSVSREKKERFSLILESASTNQTSMYLCASSLSPTAGFYEQYFGPGTRLTVT.